This T cell receptor (beta chain) was retrieved from a study of T cells in Graves' hyperthyroidism and ophthalmopathy. The TCR beta CDR3 regions underwent amplification using RNA transcripts as the source. Carried out on the TCR CDR3, a first-round RT-PCR used the HTBI primer set. TCRdb used MiXCR to reprocess the multiplex PCR reads, holding one entry per CDR3 protein. The sample yields around 240,000 distinct CDR3 sequences, roughly 17% seen once. The V gene's germline CDR1 is WSHSY and CDR2 SAAADI. V was trimmed by 6 bases and J by 1 base, leaving 8 bases between them. This CDR3 spans 13 amino acids. This clonotype was found a few times.

The V call is TRBV10-2, the J call TRBJ2-3; D remains unclear. This TCR came from a woman in her late teens or twenties with Graves' ophthalmopathy. Sequencing was carried out using blood. In DNA, the CDR3 is TGCGCCAGCAGGACGGTGGGCACAGATACGCAGTATTTT. As protein: CASRTVGTDTQYF.